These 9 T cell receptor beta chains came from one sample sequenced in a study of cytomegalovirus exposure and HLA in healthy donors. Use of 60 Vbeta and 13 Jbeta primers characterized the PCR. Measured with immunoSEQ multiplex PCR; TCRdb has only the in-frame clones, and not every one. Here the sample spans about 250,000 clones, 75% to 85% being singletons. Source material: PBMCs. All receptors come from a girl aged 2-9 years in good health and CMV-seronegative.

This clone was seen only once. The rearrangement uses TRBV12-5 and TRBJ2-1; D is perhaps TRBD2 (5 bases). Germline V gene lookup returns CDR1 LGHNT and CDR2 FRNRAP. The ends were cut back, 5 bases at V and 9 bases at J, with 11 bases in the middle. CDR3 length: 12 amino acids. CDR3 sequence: CASGLPGFEQFF. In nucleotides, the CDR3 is TGTGCTAGTGGTCTACCGGGGTTTGAGCAGTTCTTC.

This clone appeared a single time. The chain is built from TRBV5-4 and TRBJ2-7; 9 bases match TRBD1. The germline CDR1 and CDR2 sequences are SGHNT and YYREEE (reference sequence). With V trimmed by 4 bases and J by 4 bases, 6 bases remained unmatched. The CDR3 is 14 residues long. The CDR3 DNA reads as TGTGCCAGCAGCCCCGGGACAGGGACGTACGAGCAGTACTTC. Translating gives CASSPGTGTYEQYF.

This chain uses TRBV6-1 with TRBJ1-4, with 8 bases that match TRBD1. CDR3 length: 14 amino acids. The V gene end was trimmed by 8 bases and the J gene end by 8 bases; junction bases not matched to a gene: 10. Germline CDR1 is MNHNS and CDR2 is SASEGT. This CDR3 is CASEGQALEEKLFF. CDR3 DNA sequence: TGTGCCAGCGAGGGACAGGCCCTGGAGGAAAAACTGTTTTTT.

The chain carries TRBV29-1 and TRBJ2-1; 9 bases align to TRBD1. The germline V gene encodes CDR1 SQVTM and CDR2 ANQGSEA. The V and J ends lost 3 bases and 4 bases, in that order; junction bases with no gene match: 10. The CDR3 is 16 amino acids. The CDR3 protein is CSVELPRDRAYNEQFF. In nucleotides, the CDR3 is TGCAGCGTTGAGTTACCCCGGGACAGGGCTTACAATGAGCAGTTCTTC.

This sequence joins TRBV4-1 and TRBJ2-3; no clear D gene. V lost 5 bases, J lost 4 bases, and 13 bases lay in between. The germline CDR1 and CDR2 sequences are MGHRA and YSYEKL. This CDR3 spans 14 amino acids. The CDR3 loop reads CASSCCAEPDTQYF. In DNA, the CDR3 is TGCGCCAGCAGCTGTTGTGCGGAGCCAGATACGCAGTATTTT.

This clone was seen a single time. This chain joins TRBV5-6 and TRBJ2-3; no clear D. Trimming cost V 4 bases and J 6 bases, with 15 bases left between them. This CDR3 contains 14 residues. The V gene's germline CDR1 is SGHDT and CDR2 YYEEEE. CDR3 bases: TGTGCCAGCAGCCACATTGTCGCCGGGGATACGCAGTATTTT. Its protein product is CASSHIVAGDTQYF.

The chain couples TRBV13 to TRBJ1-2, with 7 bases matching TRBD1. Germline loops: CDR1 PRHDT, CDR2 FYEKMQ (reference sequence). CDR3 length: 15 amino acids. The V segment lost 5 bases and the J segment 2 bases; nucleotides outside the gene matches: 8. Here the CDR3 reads CASSAEGRGNYGYTF. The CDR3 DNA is TGTGCCAGCAGCGCCGAGGGCAGGGGGAACTATGGCTACACCTTC.

The CDR3 coding sequence is TGTGCCAGCACCCAGGGACAGACCTACAATGAGCAGTTCTTC. This codes for CASTQGQTYNEQFF. The gene calls are TRBV5-6 and TRBJ2-1; 7 positions agree with TRBD1. This CDR3 comprises 14 residues. CDR1 and CDR2 from the germline V gene are SGHDT and YYEEEE. The V and J ends lost 6 bases and 2 bases, in that order; junction bases with no gene match: 5.

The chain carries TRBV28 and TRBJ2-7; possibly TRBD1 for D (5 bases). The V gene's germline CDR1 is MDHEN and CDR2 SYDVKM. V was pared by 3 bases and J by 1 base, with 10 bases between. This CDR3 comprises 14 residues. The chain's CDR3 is CASSLTVFSYEQYF. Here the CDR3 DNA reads TGTGCCAGCAGTTTGACAGTTTTTTCCTACGAGCAGTACTTC.